Shown below are 17 T cell receptor beta chains from a single sample sequenced in a study of cytomegalovirus exposure and HLA in healthy donors. PCR amplification relied on 60 Vbeta primers (plus 13 Jbeta primers). The assay was immunoSEQ multiplex PCR, and TCRdb's table has in-frame clones only and misses some. The table shows approximately 220,000 clones, with approximately 88% occurring only once. Sequenced: PBMCs. Receptors originate from a boy aged 2 to 10 in good health and CMV-seronegative.

This clone was observed a few times. This rearrangement joins TRBV6-5 to TRBJ1-1; the D is unclear. This CDR3 is 14 amino acids long. V lost 5 bases and J lost 4, with 14 bases in between. CDR1 and CDR2 from the germline V gene are MNHEY and SVGAGI. The CDR3 DNA is TGTGCCAGCAGTCATCCTGGACTGATCACTGAAGCTTTCTTT. Translation: CASSHPGLITEAFF.

Written as DNA, the CDR3 is TGTGCCAGCAGCCTATCGCCCGGGACAGGCTACGAGCAGTACTTC. This gives the protein CASSLSPGTGYEQYF. This chain links TRBV11-1 with TRBJ2-7, with 8 bases matching TRBD1. The V and J ends lost 5 bases and 3 bases, in that order; junction bases with no gene match: 9. This CDR3 spans 15 amino acids. The germline gives CDR1 SGHAT, CDR2 FQDESV (reference sequence). Full variable domain (rest looked up from reference TRBV11-1 and TRBJ2-7): EAEVAQSPRYKITEKSQAVAFWCDPISGHATLYWYRQILGQGPELLVQFQDESVVDDSQLPKDRFSAERLKGVDSTLKIQPAELGDSAMYLCASSLSPGTGYEQYFGPGTRLTVT.

The rearrangement links TRBV6-5 to TRBJ2-3; TRBD2 might be the D (5 bases). V lost 11 bases to trimming and J lost 5 bases, with 17 bases between them. Germline CDR1 MNHEY, CDR2 SVGAGI. The CDR3 has 13 amino acids. The CDR3 here is CAVRRTILDTQYF. In DNA form, the CDR3 reads TGTGCCGTTCGGAGGACGATATTAGATACGCAGTATTTT.

The CDR3 protein is CASSQEQSSYNSPLHF. The CDR3 DNA sequence: TGTGCCAGCAGCCAAGAACAGAGCTCCTATAATTCACCCCTCCACTTT. The chain employs TRBV14 and TRBJ1-6; D unresolved. The CDR3 extends over 16 amino acids. Between the trimmed V and J ends, which lost 0 bases and 0 bases, there was a span of 6 bases. Germline V gene sequence: CDR1 SGHDN, CDR2 FVKESK.

The CDR3 is CALDRGGTDTQYF. The CDR3 bases are TGTGCCTTGGACAGGGGAGGCACAGATACGCAGTATTTT. The chain couples TRBV30 to TRBJ2-3, with 9 bases lining up with TRBD1. Germline-derived CDR1 and CDR2 are GTSNPN and SVGIG (reference sequence). The CDR3 runs to 13 residues. The J segment lost 1 base and the V segment lost 7 bases, leaving 3 bases of the junction unmatched.

The chain combines TRBV11-3 with TRBJ2-1; 12 positions agree with TRBD2. Per germline, CDR1 SGHNT and CDR2 YENEEA. Unmatched junction bases numbered 2, after V lost 5 bases and J lost 3 bases. There are 15 residues in the CDR3. The CDR3 here is CASSPTSGSYNEQFF. The CDR3 coding sequence is TGTGCCAGCAGCCCGACTAGCGGGAGCTACAATGAGCAGTTCTTC.

The J gene is TRBJ2-4, the V gene TRBV5-6, with 7 bases lining up with TRBD2. With V trimmed by 1 base and J by 0 bases, 7 bases remained unmatched. This CDR3 region has 17 residues. CDR1 SGHDT and CDR2 YYEEEE come from the germline V gene. CDR3 nucleotides: TGTGCCAGCAGCTTGTGGGGGGGGGAGGTAGCCAAAAACATTCAGTACTTC. Protein product: CASSLWGGEVAKNIQYF. Variable domain in full (rest from reference TRBV5-6 and TRBJ2-4): DAGVTQSPTHLIKTRGQQVTLRCSPKSGHDTVSWYQQALGQGPQFIFQYYEEEERQRGNFPDRFSGHQFPNYSSELNVNALLLGDSALYLCASSLWGGEVAKNIQYFGAGTRLSVL.

This chain uses TRBV5-1 with TRBJ1-1; D is perhaps TRBD1 (6 bases). CDR1 and CDR2 (germline): SGHRS, YFSETQ. The CDR3 totals 15 residues. Trimming shortened V by 2 bases and J by 0 bases, and 11 bases separated the two germline ends. Here the CDR3 DNA reads TGCGCCAGCAGCTTCCCAGGGGACCTGAACACTGAAGCTTTCTTT. Protein: CASSFPGDLNTEAFF.

The chain employs TRBV5-1 and TRBJ1-4, with D possibly matching TRBD1 (5 bases). Germline CDR1 is SGHRS and CDR2 is YFSETQ. The CDR3 loop spans 14 amino acids. Trimming left V 0 bases short and J 8 bases short, with 11 bases between. CDR3 coding DNA: TGCGCCAGCAGCTTGGTGCAGGGTGGGGAAAAACTGTTTTTT. Translated: CASSLVQGGEKLFF. The full variable domain, with the rest looked up from reference TRBV5-1 and TRBJ1-4, is KAGVTQTPRYLIKTRGQQVTLSCSPISGHRSVSWYQQTPGQGLQFLFEYFSETQRNKGNFPGRFSGRQFSNSRSEMNVSTLELGDSALYLCASSLVQGGEKLFFGSGTQLSVL.

The chain carries TRBV11-1 and TRBJ2-7; the D gene is possibly TRBD2 (6 bases). The length of the CDR3 is 16 residues. Trimming cost V 5 bases and J 2 bases, with 19 bases left between them. Germline CDR1 is SGHAT and CDR2 is FQDESV (reference sequence). CDR3 coding DNA: TGTGCCAGCAGCCTGCTCGGGACTCAACTACCCTACGAGCAGTACTTC. Translation: CASSLLGTQLPYEQYF.

This clone showed up just once. This sequence joins TRBV11-3 and TRBJ2-7; TRBD1 might be the D (6 bases). V lost 3 bases to trimming and J lost 6 bases, with 12 bases between them. This CDR3 is built from 13 residues. Germline V gene data show CDR1 as SGHNT and CDR2 as YENEEA. The CDR3 region has the DNA TGTGCCAGCAGCTTCTCAAGGGGGTCCGAGCAGTACTTC. Protein: CASSFSRGSEQYF. The variable domain in full, completed from reference TRBV11-3 and TRBJ2-7, reads EAGVVQSPRYKIIEKKQPVAFWCNPISGHNTLYWYLQNLGQGPELLIRYENEEAVDDSQLPKDRFSAERLKGVDSTLKIQPAELGDSAVYLCASSFSRGSEQYFGPGTRLTVT.

This sequence joins TRBV9 and TRBJ2-1, with D possibly matching TRBD1 (6 bases). The CDR3 contains 18 residues. From germline, CDR1 is SGDLS and CDR2 YYNGEE. V dropped 4 bases and J dropped 2 bases, with 22 bases sitting between them. The CDR3 region is CASSPYLRQGSPYNEQFF. The CDR3 bases are TGTGCCAGCAGCCCGTATCTCCGGCAGGGGAGCCCCTACAATGAGCAGTTCTTC.

The chain employs TRBV7-2 and TRBJ2-7, with 7 bases identical to TRBD1. J gave up 11 bases and V 0 bases, and 10 bases lay outside the gene matches. Germline V CDR1 and CDR2: SGHTA, FQGNSA. The CDR3 spans 14 residues. CDR3 sequence (DNA): TGTGCCAGCAGCTTAGCGGGACAGCTGGGCCGTGAGTACTTC. It specifies CASSLAGQLGREYF.

This chain links TRBV6-5 with TRBJ2-1, with 8 bases fitting TRBD2. Per the germline V gene, CDR1 is MNHEY and CDR2 is SVGAGI. This CDR3 is 15 amino acids long. Trimming took 6 bases from V and 3 from J; bases not matched to a gene: 7. CDR3 loop: CASSRSGTSYNEQFF. CDR3 DNA: TGTGCCAGCAGCCGTTCTGGGACTAGCTACAATGAGCAGTTCTTC.

This clone has a single count. V usage is TRBV7-9 and J usage is TRBJ1-2; 7 bases align to TRBD1. This CDR3 is built from 11 residues. The J segment lost 7 bases and the V segment lost 7 bases, leaving 3 bases of the junction unmatched. CDR1 is SEHNR, CDR2 FQNEAQ, per germline (reference sequence). The CDR3 DNA follows: TGTGCCAGCATCCAGGGGGGTGGCTACACCTTC. Translated: CASIQGGGYTF. The full variable domain, in which reference TRBV7-9 and TRBJ1-2 provide the parts outside the CDR3, is DTGVSQNPRHKITKRGQNVTFRCDPISEHNRLYWYRQTLGQGPEFLTYFQNEAQLEKSRLLSDRFSAERPKGSFSTLEIQRTEQGDSAMYLCASIQGGGYTFGSGTRLTVV.

V usage is TRBV7-9 and J usage is TRBJ2-1; a weak D match, TRBD2 (5 bases). CDR1 and CDR2 (germline): SEHNR, FQNEAQ (reference sequence). V was trimmed by 2 bases and J by 0 bases, leaving 8 bases between them. The CDR3 runs to 15 residues. CDR3 sequence (DNA): TGTGCCAGCAGCTTAATAGCGAGCTCCTACAATGAGCAGTTCTTC. It is translated as CASSLIASSYNEQFF.

The chain carries TRBV5-1 and TRBJ2-1; no clear D gene. With 0 bases removed from V and 0 bases from J, the gap between germline ends came to 4 bases. The germline gives CDR1 SGHRS, CDR2 YFSETQ. The CDR3 covers 14 residues. CDR3: CASSLGSSYNEQFF. CDR3 nucleotides: TGCGCCAGCAGCTTGGGCAGCTCCTACAATGAGCAGTTCTTC. The whole variable domain, remainder taken from reference TRBV5-1 and TRBJ2-1, is KAGVTQTPRYLIKTRGQQVTLSCSPISGHRSVSWYQQTPGQGLQFLFEYFSETQRNKGNFPGRFSGRQFSNSRSEMNVSTLELGDSALYLCASSLGSSYNEQFFGPGTRLTVL.